The present T cell receptor (beta chain) was sequenced within a study of T cells after yellow fever vaccination. Study results and caveats: In post-booster samples, most primary-vaccination clones reappeared (approximately 97% CD4, 75% to 90% CD8). Although the secondary response was weaker, it peaked faster, at day 5 versus 15. Abundant clonotypes from the bulk population could contaminate FACS-sorted repertoires.

This CDR3 has 15 residues. Germline V gene data show CDR1 as WNHNN and CDR2 as SYGVQD (reference sequence). With V trimmed by 0 bases and J by 8 bases, 5 bases remained unmatched. Comments on this clonotype: No antigen is known for it.

The study made its TCR cDNA through 5'RACE template switching. That step introduced a universal primer site along with UMIs. TCRdb analysed the 5' RACE reads with MiXCR anew, one entry per CDR3 protein. The repertoire holds 300,000 to 400,000 distinct CDR3 sequences, with under 15% as singletons. The origin of this receptor is a man aged 18 to 29 who received the YFV17D yellow fever vaccine. The chain has TRBV10-1 and TRBJ2-5; 11 bases fit TRBD2. The sample here was CD4+ T cells sorted from PBMCs, taken 15 days after the yellow fever booster vaccination. The CDR3 DNA is TGCGCCAGCAGTGAGTCGTTAGCGGGAGGGGATACCCAGTACTTC. Its protein product is CASSESLAGGDTQYF.